These 14 T cell receptor beta chains came from one sample sequenced in a study of T cell changes during pregnancy in multiple sclerosis (dated by TCRdb to the late 2010s). Library prep was done by the immunoSEQ multiplex PCR assay. TCRdb stores this immuneACCESS table with in-frame sequences only. Part of the clones is absent; in the studies checked, under half of the shortfall reflects unresolved V genes, and no reason is known for the rest. The sample table records tens of thousands of clones; over 90% of these occur just once. The top ten hold around 0.4% of the sample. The sample was CD4+ T cells from peripheral blood mononuclear cells, taken after pregnancy. These receptors came from a female donor in good health, enrolled as a control in a pregnancy study.

The CDR3 reads CATSVSTNEKLFF. The CDR3 nucleotides read TGCGCCACCTCGGTTTCTACTAATGAAAAACTGTTTTTT. This rearrangement joins TRBV10-2 to TRBJ1-4; no clear D. The CDR3 covers 13 residues. Trimming shortened V by 10 bases and J by 2 bases, and 11 bases separated the two germline ends. The V gene's germline CDR1 is WSHSY and CDR2 SAAADI.

V is TRBV5-1 and J is TRBJ2-7, with D maybe TRBD2 (6 bases). The CDR3 is 13 amino acids. Trimming left V 0 bases short and J 6 bases short, with 10 bases between. Germline-derived CDR1 and CDR2 are SGHRS and YFSETQ. The CDR3 region has the DNA TGCGCCAGCAGCTTGGGTCTAGCGACCGAGCAGTACTTC. Its protein product is CASSLGLATEQYF.

The chain couples TRBV5-4 to TRBJ1-1; tentative D call: TRBD1 (5 bases). The CDR3 runs to 14 residues. Trimming took 4 bases from V and 1 from J, leaving 11 bases between them. Germline CDR1 and CDR2: SGHNT and YYREEE (reference sequence). In nucleotides, the CDR3 is TGTGCCAGCAGCGCGGGACGGAGGAACACTGAAGCTTTCTTT. Amino acid sequence: CASSAGRRNTEAFF.

The rearrangement uses TRBV7-7 and TRBJ2-5; TRBD1 is a possible D gene (7 bases). CDR1 and CDR2 (germline): SSHAT, FNYEAQ (reference sequence). There are 13 residues in the CDR3. V was pared by 5 bases and J by 4 bases, with 11 bases between. The CDR3 protein is CASSRQGGETQYF. The CDR3 DNA is TGTGCCAGCAGCCGCCAGGGGGGAGAGACCCAGTACTTC.

This chain uses TRBV19 with TRBJ1-1; D is unclear. Germline V gene sequence: CDR1 LNHDA, CDR2 SQIVND (reference sequence). This CDR3 is built from 15 residues. V lost 1 base to trimming and J lost 0 bases, with 9 bases between them. CDR3 sequence: CASSIAGRMNTEAFF. For the CDR3, the DNA is TGTGCCAGTAGTATAGCTGGGAGGATGAACACTGAAGCTTTCTTT.

This sequence joins TRBV7-8 and TRBJ2-5, with 14 bases aligning to TRBD2. The V and J ends lost 6 bases and 3 bases, in that order; junction bases with no gene match: 9. The CDR3 consists of 17 residues. Germline CDR1 SGHVS, CDR2 FQNEAQ. The CDR3: CASRYSRTSGRKETQYF. The CDR3 coding sequence is TGTGCCAGCAGGTATAGCCGGACTAGCGGGAGGAAAGAGACCCAGTACTTC.

V and J are TRBV14 and TRBJ1-2, with D perhaps TRBD1 (5 bases). Trimming removed 0 bases from V and 7 bases from J, with 9 bases in between. The germline V gene encodes CDR1 SGHDN and CDR2 FVKESK. There are 13 residues in the CDR3. The CDR3 here is CASSQEGDLGYTF. In DNA, the CDR3 is TGTGCCAGCAGCCAAGAAGGGGATCTTGGCTACACCTTC.

The chain has TRBV18 and TRBJ2-5; possibly TRBD2 for D (5 bases). Germline V gives CDR1 KGHSH, CDR2 LQKENI. Deletions cut 8 bases from V and 0 bases from J, with 10 bases between. The CDR3 consists of 13 residues. The CDR3 sequence is CASIDYNQETQYF. DNA for the CDR3: TGTGCCAGCATCGACTACAACCAAGAGACCCAGTACTTC.

V usage is TRBV29-1 and J usage is TRBJ2-4; 8 bases match TRBD1. The germline CDR1 and CDR2 sequences are SQVTM and ANQGSEA. This CDR3 region has 15 residues. V lost 6 bases, J lost 1 base, and 8 bases stayed unmatched. CDR3 bases: TGCAGCGTGGGGGACAGGACCGGGGCCAAAAACATTCAGTACTTC. It specifies CSVGDRTGAKNIQYF. Based on the CDR3 plus reference TRBV29-1 and TRBJ2-4, the full variable domain is SAVISQKPSRDICQRGTSLTIQCQVDSQVTMMFWYRQQPGQSLTLIATANQGSEATYESGFVIDKFPISRPNLTFSTLTVSNMSPEDSSIYLCSVGDRTGAKNIQYFGAGTRLSVL.

The chain uses TRBV5-1 and TRBJ2-7; the match to TRBD2 covers 12 bases. Per the germline V gene, CDR1 is SGHRS and CDR2 is YFSETQ. CDR3 length equals 19 residues. V shed 0 bases, J shed 7 bases, and the junction held 17 bases outside the gene matches. CDR3 residues: CASSLVRLAGGNLLGEQYF. The DNA for the CDR3 is TGCGCCAGCAGCTTGGTCCGGCTAGCGGGAGGGAACCTACTGGGGGAGCAGTACTTC.

This chain joins TRBV7-8 and TRBJ2-1, with a possible D match to TRBD2 (7 bases). V was cut by 1 base and J by 6 bases, with 16 bases left in between. The CDR3 consists of 16 residues. Per germline, CDR1 SGHVS and CDR2 FQNEAQ. The CDR3 region is CASSLVGGGLGNEQFF. The CDR3 nucleotides read TGTGCCAGCAGCTTAGTAGGGGGAGGGCTGGGCAATGAGCAGTTCTTC.

The J gene is TRBJ2-7, the V gene TRBV14; possible D gene TRBD1, 8 bases. The V end was cut by 5 bases, the J end by 4 bases, with 12 bases between. This CDR3 region has 13 residues. Germline V lookup: CDR1 SGHDN, CDR2 FVKESK. The CDR3 DNA is TGTGCCAGCAGCGCACAGGGGGGGTACGAGCAGTACTTC. Translated, it gives CASSAQGGYEQYF.

The V gene is TRBV11-3, the J gene TRBJ1-1; TRBD1 aligns across 7 bases. J gave up 10 bases and V 4 bases, and 6 bases lay outside the gene matches. Per germline, CDR1 SGHNT and CDR2 YENEEA. This CDR3 comprises 12 residues. DNA for the CDR3: TGTGCCAGCAGCTATCAGGGGGGAAGAGCTTTCTTT. It codes for CASSYQGGRAFF.

The chain combines TRBV5-1 with TRBJ2-7; D is possibly TRBD2 (5 bases). Germline V gene sequence: CDR1 SGHRS, CDR2 YFSETQ. This CDR3 is built from 15 residues. Trimming pared 0 bases from V and 4 bases from J, leaving 14 bases between. The chain's CDR3 is CASSLEGAVFYEQYF. As DNA, the CDR3 is TGCGCCAGCAGCTTGGAGGGAGCGGTATTTTACGAGCAGTACTTC.